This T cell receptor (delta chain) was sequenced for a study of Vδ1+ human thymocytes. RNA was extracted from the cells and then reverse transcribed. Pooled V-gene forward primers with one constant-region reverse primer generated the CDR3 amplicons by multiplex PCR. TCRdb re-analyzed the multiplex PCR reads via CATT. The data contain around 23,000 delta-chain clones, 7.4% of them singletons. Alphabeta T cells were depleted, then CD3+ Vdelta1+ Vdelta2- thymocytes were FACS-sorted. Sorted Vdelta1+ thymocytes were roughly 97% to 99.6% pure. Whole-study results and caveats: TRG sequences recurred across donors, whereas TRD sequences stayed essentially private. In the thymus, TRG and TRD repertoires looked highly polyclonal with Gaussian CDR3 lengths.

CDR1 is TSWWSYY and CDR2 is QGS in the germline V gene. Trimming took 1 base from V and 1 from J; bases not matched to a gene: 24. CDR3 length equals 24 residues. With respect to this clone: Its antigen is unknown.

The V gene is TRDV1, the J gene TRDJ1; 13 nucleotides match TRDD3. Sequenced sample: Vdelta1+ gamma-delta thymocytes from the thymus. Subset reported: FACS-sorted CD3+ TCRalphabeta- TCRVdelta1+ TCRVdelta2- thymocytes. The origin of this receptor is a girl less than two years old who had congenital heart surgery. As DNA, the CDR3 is TGTGCTCTTGGGGAACAAATCCCAGTCGGAATCGCACTGGGGGATACGGAGGGCACCGATAAACTCATCTTT. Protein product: CALGEQIPVGIALGDTEGTDKLIF.